The present T cell receptor (beta chain) was sequenced within a study of blood T cell repertoires in COVID-19. As for the study in general: Sample material is recorded as cDNA or gDNA derived from T cells, B-cell-depleted T cells, or PBMCs.

V gave up 5 bases and J gave up 3 bases, with 8 bases separating them. The CDR3 contains 13 residues. Looked up from germline, CDR1 is MDHEN and CDR2 is SYDVKM. Original data processing: Estimates of nucleated cell counts were drawn from the amplification of reference gene primers. Sequenced by immunoSEQ multiplex PCR; TCRdb stores in-frame clones only, minus some. That table furnishes V, J and clone size, whereas the DNA furnished D and trimming. The sample consists of roughly 60,000 clones, 80% to 85% of them appearing once. The receptor was derived from a man in his fifties or sixties with COVID-19, enrolled during active disease. The chain links TRBV28 to TRBJ1-5, with a weak D call TRBD1 (5 bases). The material sequenced was peripheral blood. Written as DNA, the CDR3 is TGTGCCAGCAGTATCGGACACAATCAGCCCCAGCATTTT. Encoded protein: CASSIGHNQPQHF.